These 16 T cell receptor beta chains were all obtained from the same sample, sequenced in a study of blood T cell repertoires in COVID-19. Measured with immunoSEQ multiplex PCR; TCRdb has only the in-frame clones, and not every one. The sample includes about 280,000 clones, approximately 88% of them seen just once. Sequencing was done on a sample of peripheral blood. These receptors all stem from a man between 18 and 35 years old with active or convalescent COVID-19.

The count of this clone is one. The V call is TRBV13, the J call TRBJ2-3; 10 bases are shared with TRBD2. Germline V gives CDR1 PRHDT, CDR2 FYEKMQ (reference sequence). Germline trimming cut 2 bases from V and 3 bases from J; bases unmatched to any gene: 14. The CDR3 has 19 amino acids. For the CDR3, the DNA is TGTGCCAGCAGCTTATGGGCTAGCGGGGGCCTCCGGGCTACAGATACGCAGTATTTT. Translated: CASSLWASGGLRATDTQYF.

A single count supports this clone. The chain combines TRBV18 with TRBJ2-7; the D is unclear. Germline V gene data show CDR1 as KGHSH and CDR2 as LQKENI. The CDR3 covers 14 residues. V was pared by 1 base and J by 2 bases, with 9 bases between. As DNA, the CDR3 is TGTGCCAGCTCACCACGTTATGAGACCTACGAGCAGTACTTC. It encodes CASSPRYETYEQYF. Complete variable domain (other parts from reference TRBV18 and TRBJ2-7): NAGVMQNPRHLVRRRGQEARLRCSPMKGHSHVYWYRQLPEEGLKFMVYLQKENIIDESGMPKERFSAEFPKEGPSILRIQQVVRGDSAAYFCASSPRYETYEQYFGPGTRLTVT.

The gene calls are TRBV20-1 and TRBJ2-5; D might be TRBD2 (6 bases). The germline V and J ends were trimmed by 1 base and 9 bases, with 9 bases remaining between them. This CDR3 is built from 11 residues. Germline values: CDR1 DFQATT, CDR2 SNEGSKA (reference sequence). CDR3 sequence reads: CSARVAGPQYF. The CDR3, as DNA: TGCAGTGCTAGAGTGGCGGGGCCCCAGTACTTC.

The gene calls are TRBV13 and TRBJ2-5; 7 bases agree with TRBD1. The trim removed 3 bases at V and 1 base at J, leaving 8 bases unmatched. Germline CDR1 is PRHDT and CDR2 is FYEKMQ (reference sequence). This CDR3 has 16 amino acids. CDR3 in DNA: TGTGCCAGCAGCTTGTCTGCGACAGGGCTCCAAGAGACCCAGTACTTC. It yields the protein CASSLSATGLQETQYF.

The rearrangement joins TRBV2 to TRBJ2-5, with 9 bases aligning to TRBD1. The CDR3 contains 15 residues. Germline V gene sequence: CDR1 SNHLY, CDR2 FYNNEI. Trimming cost V 9 bases and J 5 bases; bases outside gene matches: 13. The DNA for the CDR3 is TGTGCCAGTAAGGCCGAACAGGGGGCACGTGAGACCCAGTACTTC. Translated: CASKAEQGARETQYF.

The chain has TRBV21-1 and TRBJ1-2; the D call TRBD1 from the table was never checked on the DNA. TRBV21-1 is a pseudogene segment. The CDR3 length is 14 residues. The DNA for the CDR3 is TGTGCCAGCAGCCCCCAGGGGGTTCTGGAAGGCTACACCTTC. Its protein product is CASSPQGVLEGYTF.

The chain recombines TRBV15 with TRBJ1-6, with D possibly matching TRBD1 (5 bases). CDR1 and CDR2 (germline): LNHNV, YYDKDF (reference sequence). V dropped 5 bases and J dropped 8 bases, with 16 bases sitting between them. The CDR3 runs to 15 residues. The CDR3 sequence: CATSRGHTGDSPLHF. For the CDR3, the DNA is TGTGCCACCAGCCGAGGACATACTGGTGATTCACCCCTCCACTTT.

The V call is TRBV12-3 or TRBV12-4, the J call TRBJ1-2; 9 bases fit TRBD1. V was pared by 7 bases and J by 8 bases, with 8 bases of the junction left unmatched. The CDR3 length is 13 residues. Here the CDR3 DNA reads TGTGCCAGCAACCAACAGGGGGCGCGAGGCTACACCTTC. Translating it yields CASNQQGARGYTF.

This chain joins TRBV19 and TRBJ1-1; maybe TRBD1 (6 bases). This CDR3 region has 17 residues. In germline, CDR1 is LNHDA, CDR2 SQIVND (reference sequence). Trimming left V 0 bases short and J 3 bases short, with 17 bases between. CDR3 protein: CASSIDQQGLSDTEAFF. The DNA of the CDR3 is TGTGCCAGTAGTATAGATCAACAGGGCCTGTCGGACACTGAAGCTTTCTTT.

This chain links TRBV3-1 (or the pseudogene TRBV3-2) with TRBJ2-5, with 9 positions matching TRBD1. CDR1 and CDR2 from the germline V gene are LGHDT and YNNKEL (reference sequence). The V and J ends lost 5 bases and 5 bases, in that order; junction bases with no gene match: 9. The CDR3 is 15 residues long. CDR3 in DNA: TGTGCCAGCAGCGGTACAGGGGGCAGGGAGGAGACCCAGTACTTC. Translated, it gives CASSGTGGREETQYF.

With regard to this clone: Other DNA sequences in the same sample also yield this CDR3. The chain recombines TRBV6-2 or TRBV6-3 with TRBJ1-1; D may be TRBD1 (5 bases). V was shortened by 0 bases and J by 5 bases, with 10 bases between the two germline ends. Germline V lookup: CDR1 MNHEY, CDR2 SVGEGT. CDR3 length: 14 amino acids. The CDR3 spells CASSYSGGGTEAFF. The CDR3 coding sequence is TGTGCCAGCAGTTACTCTGGGGGGGGGACTGAAGCTTTCTTT.

With regard to this clone: An end of the junction differs from the germline gene, which may be a read error. The chain links TRBV14 to TRBJ2-1, with 8 bases that match TRBD1. This CDR3 has 12 amino acids. The V gene's germline CDR1 is SGHDN and CDR2 FVKESK. The CDR3 DNA reads as TGTGCCAGCAGCCAAGGTGGGGACAGGTTACTCTTC. Amino acid sequence: CASSQGGDRLLF.

The V and J genes are TRBV5-6 and TRBJ2-7; 12 bases line up with TRBD1. Germline CDR1 and CDR2: SGHDT and YYEEEE. The V gene end was trimmed by 4 bases and the J gene end by 7 bases; junction bases not matched to a gene: 15. This CDR3 has 17 amino acids. CDR3 sequence: CASSHPLTGTGGREQYF. The CDR3 DNA reads as TGTGCCAGCAGCCACCCGCTAACCGGGACAGGGGGCAGGGAGCAGTACTTC.

The chain is built from TRBV3-1 (or the pseudogene TRBV3-2) and TRBJ1-3; D remains unclear. The CDR3 runs 16 residues. Trimming left V 1 base short and J 4 bases short, with 14 bases between. CDR1 and CDR2 from the germline V gene are LGHDT and YNNKEL (reference sequence). The CDR3 DNA sequence: TGTGCCAGCAGCCAAGTAGTTGTCCGCGGCGGAAACACCATATATTTT. It is translated as CASSQVVVRGGNTIYF.

V and J are TRBV3-1 (or the pseudogene TRBV3-2) and TRBJ1-1, with 7 bases identical to TRBD1. Trimming cost V 2 bases and J 0 bases; bases outside gene matches: 3. The CDR3 has 15 amino acids. Germline loops: CDR1 LGHDT, CDR2 YNNKEL (reference sequence). The CDR3 DNA sequence: TGTGCCAGCAGCCAAAACAGGGGCTTGAACACTGAAGCTTTCTTT. Translating gives CASSQNRGLNTEAFF.

CDR3 region: CASSLSGGADTQYF. The CDR3 DNA reads TGTGCCAGCAGCTTGAGCGGGGGGGCCGATACGCAGTATTTT. The rearrangement links TRBV11-2 to TRBJ2-3, with 10 bases identical to TRBD2. This CDR3 has 14 amino acids. From germline, CDR1 is SGHAT and CDR2 FQNNGV. V gave up 3 bases and J gave up 6 bases; unmatched junction bases: 3. Together with reference TRBV11-2 and TRBJ2-3, the CDR3 gives the full variable domain: EAGVAQSPRYKIIEKRQSVAFWCNPISGHATLYWYQQILGQGPKLLIQFQNNGVVDDSQLPKDRFSAERLKGVDSTLKIQPAKLEDSAVYLCASSLSGGADTQYFGPGTRLTVL.